These 12 T cell receptor beta chains were sequenced from one sample in a study of regulatory T cells in long-lasting Graves disease. TCR beta libraries were built with iRepertoire HTBI primers and Arm-PCR of CDR3 regions. From the multiplex PCR reads, TCRdb called clonotypes with MiXCR, one entry per CDR3 protein. This sample has roughly 220,000 distinct CDR3 sequences, with around 16% found just once. Sample time point: newly diagnosed GD, antithyroid drugs for less than 3 months. The TCR library was made from RNA that had been extracted from PBMCs in TRIzol. Source: peripheral blood mononuclear cells (PBMCs), taken at new diagnosis, from a patient treated with antithyroid drugs. The receptors were gathered from a female donor with Graves disease.

This clonotype was observed at least ten times. This chain's CDR3 is CAISELAGALYNEQFF. The CDR3 DNA reads TGTGCCATCAGTGAGCTAGCGGGAGCCTTATACAATGAGCAGTTCTTC. The rearrangement uses TRBV10-3 and TRBJ2-1, with 10 bases matching TRBD2. The CDR3 has 16 amino acids. The germline V gene encodes CDR1 ENHRY and CDR2 SYGVKD. V was pared by 2 bases and J by 4 bases, with 5 bases of the junction left unmatched.

This clonotype showed up many times. V and J are TRBV30 and TRBJ1-5, with TRBD1 as a possible D gene (6 bases). The CDR3 is 15 amino acids. The V and J ends lost 1 base and 0 bases respectively, with 10 bases between them. Germline loops: CDR1 GTSNPN, CDR2 SVGIG (reference sequence). CDR3 bases: TGTGCCTGGAGTGGGGCAGGGGATAGCAATCAGCCCCAGCATTTT. It specifies CAWSGAGDSNQPQHF.

This clonotype was counted at least ten times. The chain recombines TRBV6-2 or TRBV6-3 with TRBJ1-1; unclear D gene. V lost 5 bases and J lost 1, with 23 bases in between. The length of the CDR3 is 18 residues. The V gene's germline CDR1 is MNHEY and CDR2 SVGEGT. The CDR3 reads CASSRIIGASGENTEAFF. The CDR3 DNA sequence: TGTGCCAGCAGTAGAATAATAGGCGCCTCTGGGGAGAACACTGAAGCTTTCTTT.

The rearrangement joins TRBV6-5 to TRBJ1-6; D call uncertain. The CDR3 is 13 residues long. Germline CDR1 MNHEY, CDR2 SVGAGI. The germline V and J ends were trimmed by 4 bases and 10 bases, with 11 bases remaining between them. CDR3 sequence reads: CASSSPSRSPLHF. The CDR3 nucleotides read TGTGCCAGCAGTTCCCCTTCGAGGTCACCCCTCCACTTT.

The gene calls are TRBV11-3 and TRBJ2-1, with a weak D call TRBD2 (7 bases). Deletions cut 5 bases from V and 11 bases from J, with 28 bases between. The germline V gene encodes CDR1 SGHNT and CDR2 YENEEA. The CDR3 contains 17 residues. CDR3 in DNA: TGTGCCAGCAGCCCCCGCACCACCGGGGGGCTGACTACAAAGCAGTTCTTC. Its protein is CASSPRTTGGLTTKQFF.

This clonotype has a handful of counts. V and J are TRBV5-1 and TRBJ2-3; 10 bases match TRBD2. Trimming at V came to 0 bases and at J to 4 bases, leaving 5 bases not matched to a gene. The germline V gene has CDR1 SGHRS and CDR2 YFSETQ. The CDR3 extends over 16 amino acids. Written as DNA, the CDR3 is TGCGCCAGCAGCTTGGCCCCAGCGGGAGGGCCAGATACGCAGTATTTT. It yields the protein CASSLAPAGGPDTQYF.

There are a few counts of this clonotype. One end of the junction does not line up with germline, which may come from a read error. The rearrangement uses TRBV6-1 and TRBJ2-3, with 8 bases that match TRBD2. Germline V gene lookup returns CDR1 MNHNS and CDR2 SASEGT. The CDR3 contains 16 residues. In nucleotides, the CDR3 is TGTGCCAGCAGTACCACCCACGGGAGGGAGACAGATATGCAGTATTTT. Protein sequence: CASSTTHGRETDMQYF.

Notes on this clonotype: A read error may produce the germline difference seen at one junction end. The rearrangement uses TRBV3-1 and TRBJ1-1; D call uncertain. Germline lookup yields CDR1 LGHDT and CDR2 YNNKEL (reference sequence). CDR3 size: 15 residues. CDR3 residues: CASSQDPDMDSEAFF. The CDR3 nucleotides read TGTGCCAGCAGCCAAGATCCCGACATGGATTCTGAAGCCTTCTTT.

The gene calls are TRBV5-1 and TRBJ1-5, with 7 nucleotides matching TRBD1. With 4 bases clipped from V and 2 bases from J, the junction kept 9 bases outside the gene matches. Germline values: CDR1 SGHRS, CDR2 YFSETQ. CDR3 length: 16 residues. Here the CDR3 reads CASSQTGLNGNQPQHF. CDR3 nucleotides: TGCGCCAGCAGCCAGACAGGGTTGAACGGCAATCAGCCCCAGCATTTT. Full variable domain (missing parts from reference TRBV5-1 and TRBJ1-5): KAGVTQTPRYLIKTRGQQVTLSCSPISGHRSVSWYQQTPGQGLQFLFEYFSETQRNKGNFPGRFSGRQFSNSRSEMNVSTLELGDSALYLCASSQTGLNGNQPQHFGDGTRLSIL.

This clonotype was picked up many times. The gene calls are TRBV19 and TRBJ1-1, with 10 bases that match TRBD1. V was pared by 8 bases and J by 6 bases, with 6 bases of the junction left unmatched. From germline, CDR1 is LNHDA and CDR2 SQIVND (reference sequence). The CDR3 length is 13 residues. CDR3 DNA: TGTGCCAGTCGGGACAGGGGTGTTCCTGAAGCTTTCTTT. Protein: CASRDRGVPEAFF.

This clonotype was seen at least ten times. CDR3 DNA sequence: TGTGCCAGCAGAAACAGGGGGGCGACTAATGAAAAACTGTTTTTT. Residues: CASRNRGATNEKLFF. The genes are TRBV6-1 and TRBJ1-4, with 8 bases matching TRBD1. This CDR3 is built from 15 residues. Germline lookup yields CDR1 MNHNS and CDR2 SASEGT. The junction had 5 bases not matched to a gene; V was cut back by 6 bases and J by 2 bases.

This clonotype was recorded at least ten times. The chain recombines TRBV28 with TRBJ2-6, with D tentatively TRBD1 (6 bases). The CDR3 has 15 amino acids. Germline-derived CDR1 and CDR2 are MDHEN and SYDVKM. Trimming shortened V by 5 bases and J by 2 bases, and 10 bases separated the two germline ends. CDR3 nucleotide sequence: TGTGCCAGCAGTACCACAGGGCCTGGGGCCAACGTCCTGACTTTC. It translates to CASSTTGPGANVLTF.